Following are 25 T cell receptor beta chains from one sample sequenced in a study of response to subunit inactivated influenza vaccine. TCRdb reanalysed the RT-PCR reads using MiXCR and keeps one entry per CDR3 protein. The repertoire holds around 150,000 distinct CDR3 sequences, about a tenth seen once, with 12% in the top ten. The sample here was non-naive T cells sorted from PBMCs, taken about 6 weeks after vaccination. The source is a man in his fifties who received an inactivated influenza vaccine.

The CDR3, as DNA: TGTGCCAGCAGATTCCCCGGGAGGGGAGATACGCAGTATTTT. It yields the protein CASRFPGRGDTQYF. The rearrangement joins TRBV11-2 to TRBJ2-3; 8 bases agree with TRBD2. The germline V gene has CDR1 SGHAT and CDR2 FQNNGV. Losses at the gene ends were 6 bases for V and 5 bases for J; bases not matched to a gene: 7. The CDR3 spans 14 residues.

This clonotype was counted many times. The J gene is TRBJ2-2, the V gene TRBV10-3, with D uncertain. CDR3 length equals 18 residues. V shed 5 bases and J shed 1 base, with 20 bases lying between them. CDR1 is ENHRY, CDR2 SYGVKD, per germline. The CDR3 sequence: CAISRLPAGQQNTGELFF. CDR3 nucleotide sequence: TGTGCCATCAGTCGGCTCCCGGCAGGCCAACAGAACACCGGGGAGCTGTTTTTT.

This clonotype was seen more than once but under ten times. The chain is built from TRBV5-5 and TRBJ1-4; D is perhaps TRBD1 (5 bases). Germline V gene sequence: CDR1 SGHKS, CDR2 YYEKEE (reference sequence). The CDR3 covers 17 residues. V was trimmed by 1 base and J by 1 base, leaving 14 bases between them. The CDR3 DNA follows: TGTGCCAGCAGCTTGAGTCTGGGGACGCGAACTAATGAAAAACTGTTTTTT. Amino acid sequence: CASSLSLGTRTNEKLFF.

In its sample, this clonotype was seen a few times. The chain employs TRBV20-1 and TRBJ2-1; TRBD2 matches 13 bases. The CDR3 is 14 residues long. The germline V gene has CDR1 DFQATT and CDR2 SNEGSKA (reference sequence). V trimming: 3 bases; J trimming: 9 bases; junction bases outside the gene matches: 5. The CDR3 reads CSARGLAGSSEQFF. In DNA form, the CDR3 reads TGCAGTGCTAGGGGACTAGCGGGATCGTCTGAGCAGTTCTTC.

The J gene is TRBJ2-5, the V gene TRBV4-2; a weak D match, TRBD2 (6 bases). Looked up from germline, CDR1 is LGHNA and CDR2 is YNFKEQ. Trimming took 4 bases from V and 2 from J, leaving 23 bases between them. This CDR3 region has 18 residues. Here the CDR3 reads CASSRGVSGVAGQETQYF. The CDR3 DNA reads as TGTGCCAGCAGCCGGGGGGTATCTGGGGTTGCCGGTCAAGAGACCCAGTACTTC.

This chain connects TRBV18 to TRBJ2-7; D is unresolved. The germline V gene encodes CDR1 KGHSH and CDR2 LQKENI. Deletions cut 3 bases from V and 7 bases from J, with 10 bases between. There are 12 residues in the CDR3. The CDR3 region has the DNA TGTGCCAGCTCACCTGAGGTAGGGGAGCAGTACTTC. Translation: CASSPEVGEQYF.

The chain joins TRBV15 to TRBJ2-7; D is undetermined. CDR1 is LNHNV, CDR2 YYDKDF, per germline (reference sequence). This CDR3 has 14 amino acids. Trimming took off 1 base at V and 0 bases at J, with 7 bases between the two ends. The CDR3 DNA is TGTGCCACCAGCAGAGGTGGCAGCTCCTACGAGCAGTACTTC. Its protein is CATSRGGSSYEQYF. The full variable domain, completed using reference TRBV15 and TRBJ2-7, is DAMVIQNPRYQVTQFGKPVTLSCSQTLNHNVMYWYQQKSSQAPKLLFHYYDKDFNNEADTPDNFQSRRPNTSFCFLDIRSPGLGDTAMYLCATSRGGSSYEQYFGPGTRLTVT.

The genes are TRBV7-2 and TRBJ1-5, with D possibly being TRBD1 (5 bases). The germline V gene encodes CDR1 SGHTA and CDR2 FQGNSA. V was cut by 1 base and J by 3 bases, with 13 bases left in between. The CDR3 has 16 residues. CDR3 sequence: CASSLDFTGYNQPQHF. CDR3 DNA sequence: TGTGCCAGCAGCTTAGATTTCACAGGTTACAATCAGCCCCAGCATTTT.

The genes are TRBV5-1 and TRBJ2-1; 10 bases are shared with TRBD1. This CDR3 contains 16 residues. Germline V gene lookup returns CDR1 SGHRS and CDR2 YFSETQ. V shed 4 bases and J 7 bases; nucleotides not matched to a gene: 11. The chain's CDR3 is CASSTAGTGVGNEQFF. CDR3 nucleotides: TGCGCCAGCAGCACCGCCGGGACAGGGGTTGGGAATGAGCAGTTCTTC.

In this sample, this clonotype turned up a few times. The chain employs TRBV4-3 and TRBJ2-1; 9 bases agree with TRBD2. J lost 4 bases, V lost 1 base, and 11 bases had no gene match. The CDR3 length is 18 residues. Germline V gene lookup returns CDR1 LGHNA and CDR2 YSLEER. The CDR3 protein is CASSQGGRARFNYNEQFF. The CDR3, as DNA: TGCGCCAGCAGCCAAGGCGGGAGGGCACGTTTCAATTACAATGAGCAGTTCTTC.

The CDR3 DNA is TGTGCCTGGAGTGCGGGACAGGGACGGACTTTCTTT. It encodes CAWSAGQGRTFF. The rearrangement links TRBV30 to TRBJ1-1; 9 bases agree with TRBD1. V lost 1 base and J lost 12; bases outside the gene matches: 6. Germline CDR1 GTSNPN, CDR2 SVGIG (reference sequence). This CDR3 contains 12 residues.

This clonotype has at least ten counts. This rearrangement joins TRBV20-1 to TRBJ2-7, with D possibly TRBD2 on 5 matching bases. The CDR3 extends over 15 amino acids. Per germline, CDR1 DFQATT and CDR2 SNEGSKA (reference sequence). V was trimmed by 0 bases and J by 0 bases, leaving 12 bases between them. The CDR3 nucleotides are TGCAGTGCTAGAGAAGGCCAGCGGAACTCCTACGAGCAGTACTTC. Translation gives CSAREGQRNSYEQYF.

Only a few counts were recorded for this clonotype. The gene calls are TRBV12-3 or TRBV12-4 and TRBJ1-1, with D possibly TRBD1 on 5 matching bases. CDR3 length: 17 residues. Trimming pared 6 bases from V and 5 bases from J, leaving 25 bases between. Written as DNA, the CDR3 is TGTGCCAGCAGCCAGGAAGTGGCAGGGCCCACGGGGACTGAAGCTTTCTTT. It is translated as CASSQEVAGPTGTEAFF.

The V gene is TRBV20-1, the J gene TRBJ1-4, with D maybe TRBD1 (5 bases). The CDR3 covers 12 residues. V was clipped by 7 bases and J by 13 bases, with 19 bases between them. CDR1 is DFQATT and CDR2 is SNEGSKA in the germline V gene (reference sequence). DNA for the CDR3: TGCAGTGTGGGGGACCGCCGAAAAGGACTGTTTTTT. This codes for CSVGDRRKGLFF.

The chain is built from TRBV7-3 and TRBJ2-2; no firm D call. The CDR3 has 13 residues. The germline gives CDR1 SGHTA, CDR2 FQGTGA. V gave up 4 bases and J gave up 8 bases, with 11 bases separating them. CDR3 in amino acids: CASSSHLEGELFF. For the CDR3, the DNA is TGTGCCAGCAGCTCCCACCTTGAGGGGGAGCTGTTTTTT.

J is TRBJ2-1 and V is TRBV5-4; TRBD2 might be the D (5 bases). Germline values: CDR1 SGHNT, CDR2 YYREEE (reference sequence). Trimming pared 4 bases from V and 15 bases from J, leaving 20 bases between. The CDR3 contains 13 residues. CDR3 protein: CASSPGLLWELFF. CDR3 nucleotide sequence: TGTGCCAGCAGCCCCGGGCTCCTCTGGGAGTTGTTCTTC.

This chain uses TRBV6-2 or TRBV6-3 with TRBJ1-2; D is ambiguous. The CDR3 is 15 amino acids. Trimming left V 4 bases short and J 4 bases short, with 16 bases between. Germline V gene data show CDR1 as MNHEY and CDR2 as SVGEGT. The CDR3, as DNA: TGTGCCAGCAGTTTCACCCCCGCAGGAACCTATGGCTACACCTTC. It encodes CASSFTPAGTYGYTF.

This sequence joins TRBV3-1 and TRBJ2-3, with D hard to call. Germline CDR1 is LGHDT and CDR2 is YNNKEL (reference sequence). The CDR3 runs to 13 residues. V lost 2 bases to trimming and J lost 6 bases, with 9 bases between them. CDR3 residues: CASSQTPRDTQYF. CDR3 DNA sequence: TGTGCCAGCAGCCAAACCCCCCGGGATACGCAGTATTTT.

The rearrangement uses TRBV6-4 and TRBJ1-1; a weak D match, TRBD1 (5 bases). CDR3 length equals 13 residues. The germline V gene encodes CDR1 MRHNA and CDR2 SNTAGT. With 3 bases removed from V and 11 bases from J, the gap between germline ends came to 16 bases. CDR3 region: CASSETPGLWAFF. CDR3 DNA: TGTGCCAGCAGTGAAACTCCGGGACTCTGGGCTTTCTTT.

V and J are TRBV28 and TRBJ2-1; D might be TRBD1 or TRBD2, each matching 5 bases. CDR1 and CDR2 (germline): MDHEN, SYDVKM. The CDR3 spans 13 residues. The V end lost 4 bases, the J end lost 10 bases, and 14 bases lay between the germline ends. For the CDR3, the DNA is TGTGCCAGCAGTTCACCTGGGACCAGGGAGCAGTTCTTC. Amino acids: CASSSPGTREQFF.

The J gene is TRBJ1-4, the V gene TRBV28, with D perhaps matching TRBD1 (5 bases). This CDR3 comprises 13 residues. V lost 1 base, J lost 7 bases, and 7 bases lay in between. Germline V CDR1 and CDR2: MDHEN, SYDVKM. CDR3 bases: TGTGCCAGCAGTTTATACGGGGCTGAAAAACTGTTTTTT. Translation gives CASSLYGAEKLFF. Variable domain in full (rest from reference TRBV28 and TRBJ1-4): DVKVTQSSRYLVKRTGEKVFLECVQDMDHENMFWYRQDPGLGLRLIYFSYDVKMKEKGDIPEGYSVSREKKERFSLILESASTNQTSMYLCASSLYGAEKLFFGSGTQLSVL.

CDR3 loop: CASNPLGRGLLPQHF. Written as DNA, the CDR3 is TGTGCCAGCAACCCCTTGGGCAGGGGGCTATTACCCCAGCATTTT. V gene TRBV6-2 or TRBV6-3 combines with J gene TRBJ1-5, with 8 bases that match TRBD1. The CDR3 is 15 residues long. Germline V gives CDR1 MNHEY, CDR2 SVGEGT. The V and J ends lost 7 bases and 10 bases, in that order; junction bases with no gene match: 15.

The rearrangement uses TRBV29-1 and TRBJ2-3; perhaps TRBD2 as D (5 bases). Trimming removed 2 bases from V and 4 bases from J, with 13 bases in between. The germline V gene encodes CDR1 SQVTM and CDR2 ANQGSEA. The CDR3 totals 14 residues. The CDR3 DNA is TGCAGCGTTGAACCGCCGCGGAGGCCAGATACGCAGTATTTT. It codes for CSVEPPRRPDTQYF.

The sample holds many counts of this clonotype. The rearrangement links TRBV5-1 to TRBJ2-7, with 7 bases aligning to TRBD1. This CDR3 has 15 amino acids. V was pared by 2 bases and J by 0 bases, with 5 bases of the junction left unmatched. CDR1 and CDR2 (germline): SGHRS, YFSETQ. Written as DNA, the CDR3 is TGCGCCAGCAGCTTTGAGGGGGCTCTCTCCTACGAGCAGTACTTC. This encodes CASSFEGALSYEQYF.

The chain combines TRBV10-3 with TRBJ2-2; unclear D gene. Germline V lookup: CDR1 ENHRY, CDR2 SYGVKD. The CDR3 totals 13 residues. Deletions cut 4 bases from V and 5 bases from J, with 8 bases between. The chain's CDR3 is CAISVGGTGELFF. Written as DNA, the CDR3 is TGTGCCATCAGTGTAGGTGGAACCGGGGAGCTGTTTTTT.